This paragraph covers one T cell receptor (beta chain) sequence. Antigen: not known. The sample is drawn from a study of CD8 T cells in ankylosing spondylitis. Findings and caveats of the study: Reactive arthritis synovial fluid and blood previously showed some of these motif variants. Reported data indicate significant enrichment of disease-linked clones within matched ankylosing spondylitis synovial fluid. In ankylosing spondylitis blood, a motif of roughly eight highly homologous TCR beta variants appeared characteristic.

With molecular barcodes, quantitative 5'-RACE was used to make the TCR beta libraries. TCRdb recomputed calls from the 5' RACE reads with MiXCR, one row per CDR3 protein. The repertoire includes 400,000 or so distinct CDR3 sequences, 25% to 30% of them detected once, and about 0.89% sits in the top ten. CDR3 length: 12 amino acids. Germline values: CDR1 SGHDT, CDR2 YYEEEE. The V and J ends lost 4 bases and 14 bases respectively, with 13 bases between them. V gene TRBV5-6 combines with J gene TRBJ1-6; D might be TRBD1 (5 bases). This clonotype was sampled from a male donor with ankylosing spondylitis. What was sequenced was blood, either unsorted or a sorted T cell fraction (not recorded which). The CDR3 region has the DNA TGTGCCAGCAGCCCTTGGGACGGCACCCTCCACTTT. It codes for CASSPWDGTLHF. The whole variable domain, filled in from reference TRBV5-6 and TRBJ1-6, reads DAGVTQSPTHLIKTRGQQVTLRCSPKSGHDTVSWYQQALGQGPQFIFQYYEEEERQRGNFPDRFSGHQFPNYSSELNVNALLLGDSALYLCASSPWDGTLHFGNGTRLTVT.